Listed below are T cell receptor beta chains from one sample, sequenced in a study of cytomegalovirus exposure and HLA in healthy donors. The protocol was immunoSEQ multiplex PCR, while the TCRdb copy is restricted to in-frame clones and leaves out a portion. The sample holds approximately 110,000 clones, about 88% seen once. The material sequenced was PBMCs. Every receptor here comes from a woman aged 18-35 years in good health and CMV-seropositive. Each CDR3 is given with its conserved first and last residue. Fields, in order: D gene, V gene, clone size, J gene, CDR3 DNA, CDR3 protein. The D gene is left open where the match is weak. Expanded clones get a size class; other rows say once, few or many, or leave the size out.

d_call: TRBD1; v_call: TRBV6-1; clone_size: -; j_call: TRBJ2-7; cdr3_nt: TGTGCCAGCAGCAGGGGGCACGCGGGGCACGAGCAGTACTTC; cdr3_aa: CASSRGHAGHEQYF
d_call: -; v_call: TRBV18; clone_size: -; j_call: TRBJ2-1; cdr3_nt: TGTGCCAGCTCACGGGACTCTATAAAGGTGGATGAGCAGTTCTTC; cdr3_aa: CASSRDSIKVDEQFF
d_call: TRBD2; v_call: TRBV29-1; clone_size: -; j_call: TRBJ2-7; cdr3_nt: TGCAGCACGACTAGCGGACCCTACGAGCAGTACTTC; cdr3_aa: CSTTSGPYEQYF
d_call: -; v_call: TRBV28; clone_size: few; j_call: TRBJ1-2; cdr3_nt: TGTGCCAGCAGTTTTGGCAGGTCCCATGGCTACACCTTC; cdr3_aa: CASSFGRSHGYTF
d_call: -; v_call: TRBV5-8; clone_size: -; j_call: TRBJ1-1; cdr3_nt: TGTGCCAGCAGCACCAGGGCCGGGAGGAACACTGAAGCTTTCTTT; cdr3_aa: CASSTRAGRNTEAFF
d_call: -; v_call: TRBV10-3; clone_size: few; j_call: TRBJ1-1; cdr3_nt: TGTGCCATCAGTGAACAGTTCACAGATCCGAGGGTGGCAGCTTTCTTT; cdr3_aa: CAISEQFTDPRVAAFF
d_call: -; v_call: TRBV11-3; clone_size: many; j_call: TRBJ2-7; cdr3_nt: TGTGCCAGCAGCTTCGGAACAGGCGAGCAGTACTTC; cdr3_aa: CASSFGTGEQYF
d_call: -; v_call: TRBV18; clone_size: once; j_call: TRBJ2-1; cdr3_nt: TGTGCCAGCTCACGGGGCCGGGATGAGCAGTTCTTC; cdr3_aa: CASSRGRDEQFF
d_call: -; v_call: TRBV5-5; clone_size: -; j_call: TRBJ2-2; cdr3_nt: TGTGCCAGCAGCTTTGACAGGCTGGTGGTAAAACCAAACACCGGGGAGCTGTTTTTT; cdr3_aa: CASSFDRLVVKPNTGELFF
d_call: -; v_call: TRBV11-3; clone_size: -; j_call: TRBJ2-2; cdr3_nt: TGTGCCAGCAGCTCAGGGTCGAACACCGGGGAGCTGTTTTTT; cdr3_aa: CASSSGSNTGELFF
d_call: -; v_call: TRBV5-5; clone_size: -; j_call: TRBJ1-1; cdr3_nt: TGTGCCAGCAATTTGGAGACAGCCAACACTGAAGCTTTCTTT; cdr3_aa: CASNLETANTEAFF
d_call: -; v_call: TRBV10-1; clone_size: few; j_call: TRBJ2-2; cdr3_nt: TGCGCCAGCAGTGAGTCGGGGGGCACCGGGGAGCTGTTTTTT; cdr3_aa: CASSESGGTGELFF
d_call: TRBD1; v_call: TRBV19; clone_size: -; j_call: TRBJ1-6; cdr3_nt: TGTGCCAGTAGTACAGACAGGGGAGCTAATTCACCCCTCCACTTT; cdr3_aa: CASSTDRGANSPLHF
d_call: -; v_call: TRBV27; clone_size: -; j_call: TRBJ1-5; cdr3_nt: TGTGCCAGCAGTCCCTCGTGGGGGGATAGCAATCAGCCCCAGCATTTT; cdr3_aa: CASSPSWGDSNQPQHF
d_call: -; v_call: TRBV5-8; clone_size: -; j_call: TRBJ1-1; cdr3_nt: TGTGCCAGCAGCTGGGGGCACACTGAAGCTTTCTTT; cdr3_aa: CASSWGHTEAFF
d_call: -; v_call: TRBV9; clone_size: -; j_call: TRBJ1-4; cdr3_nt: TGTGCCAGCAGCGTAGACGGTCGGAGTGAAAAACTGTTTTTT; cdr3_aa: CASSVDGRSEKLFF
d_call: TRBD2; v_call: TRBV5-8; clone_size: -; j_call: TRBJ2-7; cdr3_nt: TGTGCCAGCAGCCCTCGGGGGGGGCAAATGCACGAGCAGTACTTC; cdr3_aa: CASSPRGGQMHEQYF
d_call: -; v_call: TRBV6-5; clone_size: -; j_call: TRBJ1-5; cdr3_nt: TGTGCCAGCAGTTACTCTGGGCAGGGGTCCCAGCCCCAGCATTTT; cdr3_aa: CASSYSGQGSQPQHF
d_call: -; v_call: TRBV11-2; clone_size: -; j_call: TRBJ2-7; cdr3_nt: TGTGCCAGCAGCTTAGCGAGCTACGAGCAGTACTTC; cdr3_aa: CASSLASYEQYF
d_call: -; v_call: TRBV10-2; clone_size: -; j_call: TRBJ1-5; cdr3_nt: TGCGCCAGCAGTGACCATACCCAGAGGGCTCAGCCCCAGCATTTT; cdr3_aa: CASSDHTQRAQPQHF
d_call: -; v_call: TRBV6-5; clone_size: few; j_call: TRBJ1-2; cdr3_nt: TGTGCCAGCTACCTGCAGAACTATGGCTACACCTTC; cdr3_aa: CASYLQNYGYTF
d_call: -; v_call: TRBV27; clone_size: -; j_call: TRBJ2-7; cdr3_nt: TGTGCCAGCAGCCTAGGAGAAGGCGCCTACGAGCAGTACTTC; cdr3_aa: CASSLGEGAYEQYF
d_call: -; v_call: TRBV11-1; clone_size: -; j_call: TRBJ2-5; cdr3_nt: TGTGCCAGCAGCTTAGTGTTGCAGGGCGGGACCCAGTACTTC; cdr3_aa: CASSLVLQGGTQYF
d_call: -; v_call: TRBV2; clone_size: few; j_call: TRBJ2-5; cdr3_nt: TGTGCCAGCGCTTTACTAGAGACCCAGTACTTC; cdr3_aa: CASALLETQYF
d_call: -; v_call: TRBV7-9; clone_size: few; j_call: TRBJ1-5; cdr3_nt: TGTGCCAGCAGCCACTCCACGGGGGGTGGCAATCAGCCCCAGCATTTT; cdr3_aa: CASSHSTGGGNQPQHF
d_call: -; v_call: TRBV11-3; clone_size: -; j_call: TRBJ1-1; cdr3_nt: TGTGCCAGCAGCTTCCCGGCAGGGGCAGGCACTGAAGCTTTCTTT; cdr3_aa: CASSFPAGAGTEAFF
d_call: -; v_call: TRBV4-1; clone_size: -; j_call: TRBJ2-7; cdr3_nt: TGCGCCAGCAGCCAAAGGACAGAAGCCTACGAGCAGTACTTC; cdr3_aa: CASSQRTEAYEQYF
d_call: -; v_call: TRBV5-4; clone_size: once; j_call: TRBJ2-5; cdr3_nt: TGTGCCAGCAGGTCCCAACAGCAAGAGACCCAGTACTTC; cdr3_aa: CASRSQQQETQYF
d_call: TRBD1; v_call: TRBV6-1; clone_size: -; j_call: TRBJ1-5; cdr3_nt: TGTGCCAGCAGAACGGGACAGATCCTGCCCCAGCATTTT; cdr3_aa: CASRTGQILPQHF
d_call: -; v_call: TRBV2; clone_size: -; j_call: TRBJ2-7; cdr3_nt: TGTGCCAGCAGCGGGGGCGAGCAGTACTTC; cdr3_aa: CASSGGEQYF
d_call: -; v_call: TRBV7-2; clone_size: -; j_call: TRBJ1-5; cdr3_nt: TGTGCCAGCAGCTCGGGCAGGGTCAATCAGCCCCAGCATTTT; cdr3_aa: CASSSGRVNQPQHF
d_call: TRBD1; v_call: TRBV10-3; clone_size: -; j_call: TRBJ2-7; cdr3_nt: TGTGCCATCAGTCAGGGACAGGGAAGCTACGAGCAGTACTTC; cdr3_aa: CAISQGQGSYEQYF
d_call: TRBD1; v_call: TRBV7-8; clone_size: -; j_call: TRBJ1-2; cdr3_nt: TGTGCCAGCAGCTTGACAGGGGGCTATGGCTACACCTTC; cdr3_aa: CASSLTGGYGYTF
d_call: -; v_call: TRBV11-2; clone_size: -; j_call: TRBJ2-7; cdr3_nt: TGTGCCAGCAGCTTAGTGCGGACAGTTTACGAGCAGTACTTC; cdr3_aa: CASSLVRTVYEQYF
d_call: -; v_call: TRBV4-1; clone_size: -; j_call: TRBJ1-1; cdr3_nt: TGCGCCAGCAGTTATTTGGGCAGAGTGAACACTGAAGCTTTCTTT; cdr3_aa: CASSYLGRVNTEAFF
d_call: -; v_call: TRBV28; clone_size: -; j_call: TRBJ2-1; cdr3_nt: TGTGCCAGCAGCCTGATCCCGCGGGCAACCAATGAGCAGTTCTTC; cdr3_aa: CASSLIPRATNEQFF
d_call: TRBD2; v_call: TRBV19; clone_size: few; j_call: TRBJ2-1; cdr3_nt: TGTGCCAGCCGCCCCCGGGGGGGCATCTACAATGAGCAGTTCTTC; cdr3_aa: CASRPRGGIYNEQFF
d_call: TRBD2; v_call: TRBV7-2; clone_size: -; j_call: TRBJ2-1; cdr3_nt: TGTGCCAGCAGCCCCCAGCGGGGGGGCTACAATGAGCAGTTCTTC; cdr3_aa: CASSPQRGGYNEQFF
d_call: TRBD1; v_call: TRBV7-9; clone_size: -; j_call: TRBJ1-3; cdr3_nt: TGTGCCAGCAGTCTGTCGACAGGGGCGGTAGGAAACACCATATATTTT; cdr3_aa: CASSLSTGAVGNTIYF
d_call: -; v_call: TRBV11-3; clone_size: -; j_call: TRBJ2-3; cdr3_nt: TGTGCCAGCAGCTTAGATCCGGGTAGCACAGATACGCAGTATTTT; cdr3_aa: CASSLDPGSTDTQYF
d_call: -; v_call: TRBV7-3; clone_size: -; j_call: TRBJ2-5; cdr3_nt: TGTGCCAGCAGCGCAAGTGGGGGGGAGACCCAGTACTTC; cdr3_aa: CASSASGGETQYF
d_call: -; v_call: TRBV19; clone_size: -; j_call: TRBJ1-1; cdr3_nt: TGTGCCAGTAGCGCCTCGATCGGGAACACTGAAGCTTTCTTT; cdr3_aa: CASSASIGNTEAFF
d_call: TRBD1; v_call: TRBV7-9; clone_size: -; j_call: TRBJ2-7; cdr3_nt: TGTGCCAGCAGCTTAGCGGGGACAGGGACCTACGAGCAGTACTTC; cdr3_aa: CASSLAGTGTYEQYF
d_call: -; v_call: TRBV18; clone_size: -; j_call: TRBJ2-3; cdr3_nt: TGTGCCAGCTCTCGGGGAGGAACAGATACGCAGTATTTT; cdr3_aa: CASSRGGTDTQYF
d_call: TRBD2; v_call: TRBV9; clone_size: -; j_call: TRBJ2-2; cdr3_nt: TGTGCCAGCAGCGCTTCCGGACTAGCGGATTCCGGGGAGCTGTTTTTT; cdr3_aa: CASSASGLADSGELFF
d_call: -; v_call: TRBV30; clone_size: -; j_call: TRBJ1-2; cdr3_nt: TGTGCCTGGAGTTCTAACCGGGGATTGGGTGGCTACACCTTC; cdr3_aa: CAWSSNRGLGGYTF
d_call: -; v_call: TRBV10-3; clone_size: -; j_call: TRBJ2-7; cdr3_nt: TGTGCCATCACGGGGAACTCCTACGAGCAGTACTTC; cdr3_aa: CAITGNSYEQYF
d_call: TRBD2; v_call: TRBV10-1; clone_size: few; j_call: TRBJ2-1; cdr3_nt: TGCGCCAGCAGTCCCAAGGTAGCGGGTGAGCAGTTCTTC; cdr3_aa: CASSPKVAGEQFF
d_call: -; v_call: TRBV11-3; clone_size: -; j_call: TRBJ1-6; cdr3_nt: TGTGCCAGCAGCTTAGCGGCCGGGACTGCTAATTCACCCCTCCACTTT; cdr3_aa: CASSLAAGTANSPLHF
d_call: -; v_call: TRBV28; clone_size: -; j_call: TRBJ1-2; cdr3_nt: TGTGCCAGCAGTTCGGGTTCTAACTATGGCTACACCTTC; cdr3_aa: CASSSGSNYGYTF
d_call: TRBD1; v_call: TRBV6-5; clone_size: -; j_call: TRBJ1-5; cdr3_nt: TGTGCCAGCAGGGGACAGGGGAGCAATCAGCCCCAGCATTTT; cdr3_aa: CASRGQGSNQPQHF
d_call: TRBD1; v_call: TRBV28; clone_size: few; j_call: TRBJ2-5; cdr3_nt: TGTGCCAGCAGGAGAGGACAGGGGTGGAGGGAGACCCAGTACTTC; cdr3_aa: CASRRGQGWRETQYF
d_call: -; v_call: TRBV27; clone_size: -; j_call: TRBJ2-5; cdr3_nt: TGTGCCAGCAGACCACTACTAGGAAACCAAGAGACCCAGTACTTC; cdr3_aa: CASRPLLGNQETQYF